This passage covers 26 T cell receptor beta chains from one sample sequenced in a study of shared T cell receptors in the human thymus. Sequencing used immunoSEQ multiplex PCR; TCRdb keeps in-frame clones, though not all of them. The sample contains roughly 560,000 clones, approximately 78% of which appear only once. This sample was shared with a second study, whose subject was human thymus T cells.

Input material: thymocytes. These receptors all come from a boy in the first two years of life with a congenital heart defect.

The rearrangement joins TRBV5-1 to TRBJ2-1; 10 positions match TRBD2. The CDR3 extends over 14 amino acids. The germline V gene has CDR1 SGHRS and CDR2 YFSETQ. V lost 6 bases, J lost 8 bases, and 8 bases stayed unmatched. CDR3 bases: TGCGCCAGCACCAAAGCGGGAGGGCCAGATGAGCAGTTCTTC. It translates to CASTKAGGPDEQFF.

CDR3 coding DNA: TGTGCCAGGGACAGCGCGGGGGGCAATGAGCAGTTCTTC. Translation: CARDSAGGNEQFF. J is TRBJ2-1 and V is TRBV2, with 8 bases lining up with TRBD2. V lost 9 bases, J lost 6 bases, and 7 bases stayed unmatched. Germline loops: CDR1 SNHLY, CDR2 FYNNEI. The CDR3 sequence is 13 residues long.

The J gene is TRBJ1-4, the V gene TRBV11-2; D is unclear. V lost 2 bases and J 8 bases, leaving 18 bases between the germline ends. This CDR3 comprises 16 residues. CDR1 SGHAT and CDR2 FQNNGV come from the germline V gene. Here the CDR3 DNA reads TGTGCCAGCAGCTTATCACCGCTAAACTACCAGGAAAAACTGTTTTTT. Its translation is CASSLSPLNYQEKLFF.

This sequence joins TRBV28 and TRBJ1-2; D gene uncertain. In germline, CDR1 is MDHEN, CDR2 SYDVKM. This CDR3 has 15 amino acids. The ends were cut back, 5 bases at V and 4 bases at J, with 17 bases in the middle. CDR3 region: CASSPDGGIGYGYTF. The CDR3 DNA is TGTGCCAGCAGTCCGGACGGAGGGATCGGCTATGGCTACACCTTC.

The gene calls are TRBV11-3 and TRBJ1-1; D is ambiguous. Germline lookup yields CDR1 SGHNT and CDR2 YENEEA. The CDR3 totals 17 residues. Between the trimmed V and J ends, which lost 0 bases and 4 bases, there was a span of 18 bases. Written as DNA, the CDR3 is TGTGCCAGCAGCTTAGATCCGGGGTTACACTGGGGCACTGAAGCTTTCTTT. Residues: CASSLDPGLHWGTEAFF.

The J gene is TRBJ1-5, the V gene TRBV28; TRBD1 might be the D (6 bases). Germline V lookup: CDR1 MDHEN, CDR2 SYDVKM. The CDR3 consists of 16 residues. V lost 3 bases and J lost 2, with 14 bases in between. The CDR3, as DNA: TGTGCCAGCAGTTTCCTACAGGGCGGCGGCAATCAGCCCCAGCATTTT. Protein: CASSFLQGGGNQPQHF.

This sequence joins TRBV5-4 and TRBJ2-5; weak D call: TRBD1 (6 bases). V lost 4 bases and J 6 bases, leaving 13 bases between the germline ends. Germline V gene sequence: CDR1 SGHNT, CDR2 YYREEE (reference sequence). The CDR3 is 13 amino acids. The CDR3 here is CASSQQGLKTQYF. Here the CDR3 DNA reads TGTGCCAGCAGCCAGCAGGGGCTGAAGACCCAGTACTTC.

The J gene is TRBJ2-5, the V gene TRBV7-9, with D unresolved. CDR1 and CDR2 (germline): SEHNR, FQNEAQ (reference sequence). CDR3 length equals 12 residues. V was cut by 5 bases and J by 5 bases, with 9 bases left in between. CDR3 sequence: CASSNKRETQYF. The DNA of the CDR3 is TGTGCCAGCAGCAACAAGAGGGAGACCCAGTACTTC.

This sequence joins TRBV28 and TRBJ1-5; tentative D call: TRBD1 (6 bases). Trimming stripped 6 bases from V and 4 bases from J, with 16 bases between. CDR3 size: 15 residues. Germline CDR1 is MDHEN and CDR2 is SYDVKM. CDR3 region: CASSQPRGSNQPQHF. The DNA of the CDR3 is TGTGCCAGCAGCCAACCTAGGGGGAGTAATCAGCCCCAGCATTTT.

This chain links TRBV4-2 with TRBJ1-2, with 9 bases that match TRBD1. The trim removed 4 bases at V and 2 bases at J, leaving 5 bases unmatched. This CDR3 is 15 amino acids long. Looked up from germline, CDR1 is LGHNA and CDR2 is YNFKEQ. The CDR3 loop is CASSRQGDANYGYTF. DNA for the CDR3: TGTGCCAGCAGCCGACAGGGGGATGCAAACTATGGCTACACCTTC.

The sample holds one count of this clone. This sequence joins TRBV6-5 and TRBJ2-7, with TRBD1 as a possible D gene (6 bases). V dropped 2 bases and J dropped 0 bases, with 8 bases sitting between them. Germline CDR1 reads MNHEY; CDR2 reads SVGAGI. The CDR3 loop spans 14 amino acids. The CDR3, as DNA: TGTGCCAGCAGTTACGGGGACACCTCCTACGAGCAGTACTTC. Amino acids: CASSYGDTSYEQYF.

The chain has TRBV5-6 and TRBJ2-7, with D possibly TRBD1 on 5 matching bases. V lost 4 bases to trimming and J lost 5 bases, with 13 bases between them. Germline V gene lookup returns CDR1 SGHDT and CDR2 YYEEEE. The CDR3 has 13 amino acids. The DNA of the CDR3 is TGTGCCAGCAGCGACCAGGGTCGGCACGAGCAGTACTTC. This gives the protein CASSDQGRHEQYF.

The chain recombines TRBV28 with TRBJ2-7; TRBD2 aligns across 12 bases. CDR1 MDHEN and CDR2 SYDVKM come from the germline V gene. This CDR3 has 18 residues. V lost 0 bases and J lost 3; bases outside the gene matches: 9. CDR3 loop: CASSLWGPTSGRIYEQYF. DNA for the CDR3: TGTGCCAGCAGTTTATGGGGCCCTACTAGCGGGAGGATCTACGAGCAGTACTTC.

Only a few counts were recorded for this clone. This chain uses TRBV6-6 with TRBJ2-7; TRBD1 agrees at 7 bases. The CDR3 has 12 residues. V shed 6 bases, J shed 5 bases, and the junction held 4 bases outside the gene matches. From germline, CDR1 is MNHNY and CDR2 SVGAGI (reference sequence). The CDR3 region is CASRDRRNEQYF. CDR3 coding DNA: TGTGCCAGCAGGGACAGGCGGAACGAGCAGTACTTC.

The chain couples TRBV28 to TRBJ2-7; D is unresolved. There are 15 residues in the CDR3. With 6 bases removed from V and 1 base from J, the gap between germline ends came to 16 bases. The V gene's germline CDR1 is MDHEN and CDR2 SYDVKM. The CDR3 bases are TGTGCCAGCAGCCGTACCACTTCGGGTTCCTACGAGCAGTACTTC. It translates to CASSRTTSGSYEQYF.

This sequence joins TRBV28 and TRBJ1-1; 12 bases match TRBD1. The germline V gene has CDR1 MDHEN and CDR2 SYDVKM. CDR3 length equals 16 residues. J was trimmed by 2 bases and V by 5 bases; bases with no gene match: 6. DNA for the CDR3: TGTGCCAGCAGTGTCCGGGACAGGGGGCAAAACACTGAAGCTTTCTTT. This codes for CASSVRDRGQNTEAFF.

This clone was detected only a few times. This rearrangement joins TRBV14 to TRBJ2-7; D is possibly TRBD2 (6 bases). There are 13 residues in the CDR3. CDR1 SGHDN and CDR2 FVKESK come from the germline V gene. The V gene lost 1 base and the J gene lost 3 bases, with 7 bases spanning the gap. The CDR3, as DNA: TGTGCCAGCAGCCAAGGTAGCGGCTACGAGCAGTACTTC. This encodes CASSQGSGYEQYF.

The rearrangement joins TRBV28 to TRBJ2-5; TRBD2 is a possible D gene (7 bases). The CDR3 loop spans 19 amino acids. V shed 6 bases and J shed 4 bases, with 30 bases lying between them. Germline loops: CDR1 MDHEN, CDR2 SYDVKM. CDR3 protein: CASSPGGRNHRDNGETQYF. DNA of the CDR3: TGTGCCAGCAGCCCCGGGGGGCGGAATCACCGAGACAATGGAGAGACCCAGTACTTC.

The V gene is TRBV15, the J gene TRBJ2-1, with D possibly matching TRBD1 (5 bases). Trimming took off 2 bases at V and 2 bases at J, with 19 bases between the two ends. This CDR3 region has 18 residues. Germline lookup yields CDR1 LNHNV and CDR2 YYDKDF (reference sequence). CDR3 nucleotide sequence: TGTGCCACCAGCAGATACCGGTACGGCAGGGCGACCTACAATGAGCAGTTCTTC. Its translation: CATSRYRYGRATYNEQFF.

This clone was observed a single time. This chain joins TRBV5-6 and TRBJ1-2, with D possibly matching TRBD1 (5 bases). Germline lookup yields CDR1 SGHDT and CDR2 YYEEEE. Deletions cut 4 bases from V and 1 base from J, with 11 bases between. The CDR3 spans 14 residues. The CDR3: CASSRGGVNYGYTF. As DNA, the CDR3 is TGTGCCAGCAGCCGCGGGGGGGTTAACTATGGCTACACCTTC.

The table lists this clone with a count of one. The V gene is TRBV4-1, the J gene TRBJ2-7; 7 bases are a match to TRBD2. CDR3 length: 15 residues. Losses at the gene ends were 2 bases for V and 3 bases for J; bases not matched to a gene: 7. Germline V gives CDR1 MGHRA, CDR2 YSYEKL. The CDR3 region has the DNA TGCGCCAGCAGCCAATACCTAGCGGAGTACTACGAGCAGTACTTC. Protein sequence: CASSQYLAEYYEQYF.

V is TRBV11-2 and J is TRBJ2-7, with 14 bases fitting TRBD2. The CDR3 runs to 15 residues. J was trimmed by 6 bases and V by 5 bases; bases with no gene match: 6. Per the germline V gene, CDR1 is SGHAT and CDR2 is FQNNGV. The CDR3, as DNA: TGTGCCAGCAGCATGGGACTAGCGGGAGCAGTCGAGCAGTACTTC. This sequence encodes CASSMGLAGAVEQYF.

V usage is TRBV2 and J usage is TRBJ1-4; 7 bases line up with TRBD1. J was trimmed by 3 bases and V by 6 bases; bases with no gene match: 4. The germline CDR1 and CDR2 sequences are SNHLY and FYNNEI. This CDR3 region has 14 residues. The CDR3 protein is CASRTGESNEKLFF. The CDR3, as DNA: TGTGCCAGCAGAACAGGGGAGTCTAATGAAAAACTGTTTTTT. Variable domain in full (rest from reference TRBV2 and TRBJ1-4): EPEVTQTPSHQVTQMGQEVILRCVPISNHLYFYWYRQILGQKVEFLVSFYNNEISEKSEIFDDQFSVERPDGSNFTLKIRSTKLEDSAMYFCASRTGESNEKLFFGSGTQLSVL.

The CDR3 protein is CASSGSFYEQFF. In DNA, the CDR3 is TGCGCCAGTAGCGGGAGTTTCTATGAGCAGTTCTTC. This chain joins TRBV10-1 and TRBJ2-1; TRBD2 aligns across 9 bases. This CDR3 is 12 amino acids long. V lost 9 bases, J lost 8 bases, and 5 bases stayed unmatched. Germline CDR1 reads WNHNN; CDR2 reads SYGVQD (reference sequence).

Details on this clone: At the DNA level, this CDR3 is encoded by other sequences in the same sample as well. The chain combines TRBV27 with TRBJ1-3, with 7 bases lining up with TRBD1. This CDR3 is built from 14 residues. V was clipped by 6 bases and J by 0 bases; unmatched bases: 2. Germline V gene sequence: CDR1 MNHEY, CDR2 SMNVEV (reference sequence). The CDR3 is CASSRQGSGNTIYF. The CDR3 nucleotides read TGTGCCAGCAGCCGACAGGGCTCTGGAAACACCATATATTTT.

This chain uses TRBV4-3 with TRBJ2-7, with 7 bases matching TRBD2. Germline V lookup: CDR1 LGHNA, CDR2 YSLEER. Losses at the gene ends were 4 bases for V and 2 bases for J; bases not matched to a gene: 8. This CDR3 is 15 amino acids long. The CDR3 nucleotides read TGCGCCAGCAGCCCGGGACTACCTAGCCCCTACGAGCAGTACTTC. It translates to CASSPGLPSPYEQYF.